This T cell receptor (beta chain) was captured by sequencing in a study of T cells in Graves' hyperthyroidism and ophthalmopathy. Trimming shortened V by 1 base and J by 2 bases, and 16 bases separated the two germline ends. This CDR3 is built from 17 residues. Germline V CDR1 and CDR2: SGHDT, YYEEEE. Researchers took RNA transcripts and amplified the TCR beta CDR3 regions from them. The TCR CDR3 first-round RT-PCR relied on the HTBI primer set. Each CDR3 protein is one row after TCRdb ran MiXCR on the multiplex PCR reads. The data show about 110,000 distinct CDR3 sequences, 16% seen once. This clonotype was observed many times.

What was sequenced was blood. This chain connects TRBV5-6 to TRBJ2-1; D remains unclear. This receptor was identified in a woman aged 45-65 years with Graves' hyperthyroidism. CDR3 sequence: CASSLKLRAAAYNEQFF. The CDR3 DNA sequence: TGTGCCAGCAGCTTGAAACTGCGCGCCGCCGCCTACAATGAGCAGTTCTTC.